A single TCR beta chain is shown here with its context. Antigen specificity is unknown. V was cut by 0 bases and J by 1 base, with 1 base left in between. Germline V gene lookup returns CDR1 SQVTM and CDR2 ANQGSEA. There are 13 residues in the CDR3. Specified time point: persistent/refractory GD, antithyroid drugs over 5 years with positive TRAb. The TCR library used RNA extracted from PBMCs. From an endocrinology department in Xi'an, China, came the patients. Relying on iRepertoire HTBI primers and Arm-PCR of CDR3 regions, the team built TCR beta libraries. TCRdb reprocessed the multiplex PCR reads via MiXCR and lists one record per CDR3 protein. Among about 290,000 distinct CDR3 sequences listed, around 23% were seen once. The data were obtained in a study of regulatory T cells in long-lasting Graves disease. Study conclusions and caveats: TCR diversity was lower in persistent than newly diagnosed Graves' disease. Persistent disease was characterized by preferential usage of TRBV28, TRBJ1-2 and TRBJ2-5.

This sequence joins TRBV29-1 and TRBJ2-6; D gene uncertain. The sample in question was peripheral blood mononuclear cells (PBMCs), obtained when the disease was refractory, from a patient treated with antithyroid drugs. The origin of this receptor is a female donor with Graves disease. This chain's CDR3 is CSVEESGANVLTF. The CDR3 bases are TGCAGCGTTGAAGAGTCTGGGGCCAACGTCCTGACTTTC.